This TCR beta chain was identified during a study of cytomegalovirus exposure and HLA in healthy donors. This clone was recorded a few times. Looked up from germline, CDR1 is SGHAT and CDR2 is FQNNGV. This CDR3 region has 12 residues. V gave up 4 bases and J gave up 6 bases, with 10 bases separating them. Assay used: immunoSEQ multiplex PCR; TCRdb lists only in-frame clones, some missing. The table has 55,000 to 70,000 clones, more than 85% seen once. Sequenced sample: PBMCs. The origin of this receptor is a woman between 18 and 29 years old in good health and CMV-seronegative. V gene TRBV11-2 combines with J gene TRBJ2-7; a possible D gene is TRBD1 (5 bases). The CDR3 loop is CASSSRVSEQYF. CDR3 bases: TGTGCCAGCAGCTCCAGGGTTAGCGAGCAGTACTTC.